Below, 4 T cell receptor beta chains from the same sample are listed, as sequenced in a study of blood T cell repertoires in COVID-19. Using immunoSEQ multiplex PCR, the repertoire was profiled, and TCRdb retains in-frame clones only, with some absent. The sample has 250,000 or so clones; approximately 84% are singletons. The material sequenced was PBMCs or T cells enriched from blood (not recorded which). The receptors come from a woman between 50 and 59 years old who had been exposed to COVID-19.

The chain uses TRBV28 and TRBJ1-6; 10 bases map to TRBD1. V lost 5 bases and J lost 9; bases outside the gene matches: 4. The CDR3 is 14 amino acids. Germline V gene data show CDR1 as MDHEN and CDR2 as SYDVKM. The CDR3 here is CASSLRTGGSPLHF. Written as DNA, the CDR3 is TGTGCCAGCAGTCTCAGGACAGGGGGTTCACCCCTCCACTTT.

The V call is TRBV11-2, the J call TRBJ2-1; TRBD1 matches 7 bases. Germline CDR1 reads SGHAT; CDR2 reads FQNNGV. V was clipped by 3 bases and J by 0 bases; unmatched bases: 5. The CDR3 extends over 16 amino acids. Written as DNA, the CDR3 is TGTGCCAGCAGCTTCGGACAGGCGAGCTCCTACAATGAGCAGTTCTTC. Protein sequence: CASSFGQASSYNEQFF.

The CDR3 nucleotides are TGTGCCAGCATGAAAAGGGGAGGGCAGGGGAATTCACCCCTCCACTTT. Residues: CASMKRGGQGNSPLHF. The chain has TRBV21-1 and TRBJ1-6. TRBV21-1 is termed a pseudogene. The CDR3 extends over 16 amino acids.

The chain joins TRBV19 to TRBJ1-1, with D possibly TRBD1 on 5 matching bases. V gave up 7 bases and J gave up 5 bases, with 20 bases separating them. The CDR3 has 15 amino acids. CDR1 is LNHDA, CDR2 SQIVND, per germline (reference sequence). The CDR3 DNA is TGTGCCAGTATTTGGGGCAGGGCCAACGGAACTGAAGCTTTCTTT. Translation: CASIWGRANGTEAFF.